The 32 T cell receptor beta chains reported below all come from one sample, sequenced in a study of T cell repertoires and HLA-DP antigens. Using immunoSEQ multiplex PCR, the repertoire was profiled, and TCRdb retains in-frame clones only, with some absent. The sample records around 110,000 clones, more than 85% being singletons. Antigens for these TCRs are unknown. The sample was CD4+ T cells from PBMCs. Source of these receptors: a woman aged 18-29 years in good health and CMV-seronegative.

This clone has a single count. The rearrangement uses TRBV5-1 and TRBJ2-1; 9 bases fit TRBD2. This CDR3 contains 16 residues. CDR1 SGHRS and CDR2 YFSETQ come from the germline V gene. V shed 0 bases and J 4 bases; nucleotides not matched to a gene: 5. For the CDR3, the DNA is TGCGCCAGCAGCTTGGGCCTTAGCGGGGGTTACAATGAGCAGTTCTTC. This gives the protein CASSLGLSGGYNEQFF.

This chain links TRBV4-3 with TRBJ1-2; no firm D call. This CDR3 comprises 17 residues. Trimming removed 0 bases from V and 0 bases from J, with 14 bases in between. Germline CDR1 LGHNA, CDR2 YSLEER. CDR3 bases: TGCGCCAGCAGCCAAGAGTGGAAGACGGATGCTAACTATGGCTACACCTTC. Translating gives CASSQEWKTDANYGYTF.

This clone was detected once. The chain is built from TRBV5-5 and TRBJ1-3; weak D call: TRBD1 (5 bases). Trimming pared 2 bases from V and 0 bases from J, leaving 12 bases between. Germline V gene data show CDR1 as SGHKS and CDR2 as YYEKEE (reference sequence). The CDR3 length is 16 residues. The CDR3 DNA reads as TGTGCCAGCAGCTTAGAGGGGCCGAGCTCTGGAAACACCATATATTTT. Its protein product is CASSLEGPSSGNTIYF.

The J gene is TRBJ2-1, the V gene TRBV11-1; no reliable D call. CDR1 is SGHAT, CDR2 FQDESV, per germline (reference sequence). V was cut by 6 bases and J by 3 bases, with 15 bases left in between. This CDR3 spans 15 amino acids. CDR3 nucleotides: TGTGCCAGCAGGCTCTCTTACAAGCTCTACAATGAGCAGTTCTTC. As protein: CASRLSYKLYNEQFF.

The J gene is TRBJ2-7, the V gene TRBV5-4; no definite D call. V was trimmed by 4 bases and J by 0 bases, leaving 5 bases between them. This CDR3 has 12 amino acids. Germline V gene lookup returns CDR1 SGHNT and CDR2 YYREEE (reference sequence). CDR3 nucleotides: TGTGCCAGCAGCAAAAGCTCCTACGAGCAGTACTTC. This encodes CASSKSSYEQYF.

This chain joins TRBV5-4 and TRBJ2-2, with 7 bases fitting TRBD1. V lost 4 bases and J lost 0; bases outside the gene matches: 3. The CDR3 is 15 residues long. Germline V lookup: CDR1 SGHNT, CDR2 YYREEE (reference sequence). The CDR3 DNA reads as TGTGCCAGCAGCCCTGGGACAGCGAACACCGGGGAGCTGTTTTTT. Residues: CASSPGTANTGELFF. The full variable domain, its missing parts supplied by reference TRBV5-4 and TRBJ2-2, is ETGVTQSPTHLIKTRGQQVTLRCSSQSGHNTVSWYQQALGQGPQFIFQYYREEENGRGNFPPRFSGLQFPNYSSELNVNALELDDSALYLCASSPGTANTGELFFGEGSRLTVL.

The rearrangement uses TRBV14 and TRBJ1-1; D not certain. CDR3 length: 14 residues. Per germline, CDR1 SGHDN and CDR2 FVKESK. Trimming stripped 1 base from V and 4 bases from J, with 10 bases between. The CDR3 sequence: CASSQGGKGTEAFF. In nucleotides, the CDR3 is TGTGCCAGCAGCCAAGGTGGGAAGGGCACTGAAGCTTTCTTT. The full variable domain, with the rest looked up from reference TRBV14 and TRBJ1-1, is EAGVTQFPSHSVIEKGQTVTLRCDPISGHDNLYWYRRVMGKEIKFLLHFVKESKQDESGMPNNRFLAERTGGTYSTLKVQPAELEDSGVYFCASSQGGKGTEAFFGQGTRLTVV.

The chain links TRBV2 to TRBJ1-2; weak D call: TRBD1 (6 bases). CDR1 and CDR2 from the germline V gene are SNHLY and FYNNEI. CDR3 length equals 13 residues. Between the trimmed V and J ends, which lost 9 bases and 3 bases, there was a span of 14 bases. The CDR3 loop is CASSSGEDYGYTF. In DNA, the CDR3 is TGTGCCAGTAGCTCAGGGGAAGACTATGGCTACACCTTC.

The chain recombines TRBV5-6 with TRBJ1-2; D unclear. Germline V gives CDR1 SGHDT, CDR2 YYEEEE. The germline V and J ends were trimmed by 0 bases and 6 bases, with 15 bases remaining between them. The CDR3 extends over 15 amino acids. The CDR3 loop reads CASSLVDVQTHGYTF. The DNA of the CDR3 is TGTGCCAGCAGCTTGGTTGATGTCCAAACCCATGGCTACACCTTC.

The table lists this clone with a count of one. The chain has TRBV6-4 and TRBJ1-2, with TRBD1 matching over 9 bases. Germline V lookup: CDR1 MRHNA, CDR2 SNTAGT. The CDR3 covers 15 residues. After removal of 2 bases from V and 2 bases from J, the junction contained 3 bases not matched to a gene. CDR3 in DNA: TGTGCCAGCAGTGACCCCGGGACAGGGAACTATGGCTACACCTTC. This codes for CASSDPGTGNYGYTF.

The chain recombines TRBV11-2 with TRBJ1-3; perhaps TRBD1 as D (6 bases). Germline V gene sequence: CDR1 SGHAT, CDR2 FQNNGV. The CDR3 length is 16 residues. With 3 bases removed from V and 0 bases from J, the gap between germline ends came to 12 bases. CDR3 in amino acids: CASSFEGQRSGNTIYF. For the CDR3, the DNA is TGTGCCAGCAGCTTCGAGGGACAACGCTCTGGAAACACCATATATTTT.

The chain joins TRBV5-1 to TRBJ1-4, with 9 positions matching TRBD1. Per the germline V gene, CDR1 is SGHRS and CDR2 is YFSETQ. The CDR3 is 15 residues long. V dropped 0 bases and J dropped 7; count of bases not matched to a gene: 4. The CDR3 nucleotides are TGCGCCAGCAGCTTGGAAGGACAGGGGAGTGAAAAACTGTTTTTT. This sequence encodes CASSLEGQGSEKLFF.

The chain couples TRBV10-1 to TRBJ2-7; 13 bases fit TRBD2. Germline trimming cut 4 bases from V and 7 bases from J; bases unmatched to any gene: 10. This CDR3 region has 16 residues. Per germline, CDR1 WNHNN and CDR2 SYGVQD (reference sequence). The CDR3, as DNA: TGCGCCAGCAGTGGGTTACTAGCGGGGGGGCCAGGGGAGCAGTACGTC. It translates to CASSGLLAGGPGEQYV.

This rearrangement joins TRBV5-6 to TRBJ2-5; the match to TRBD2 covers 10 bases. V trimming: 2 bases; J trimming: 6 bases; junction bases outside the gene matches: 7. Germline-derived CDR1 and CDR2 are SGHDT and YYEEEE. This CDR3 spans 15 amino acids. The DNA of the CDR3 is TGTGCCAGCAGCTTTTGGTTAGCGGGAGGCAAGACCCAGTACTTC. Translation: CASSFWLAGGKTQYF. Filled out from reference TRBV5-6 and TRBJ2-5, the complete variable domain reads DAGVTQSPTHLIKTRGQQVTLRCSPKSGHDTVSWYQQALGQGPQFIFQYYEEEERQRGNFPDRFSGHQFPNYSSELNVNALLLGDSALYLCASSFWLAGGKTQYFGPGTRLLVL.

The rearrangement joins TRBV25-1 to TRBJ2-1; no reliable D call. The V and J ends lost 6 bases and 3 bases respectively, with 15 bases between them. The CDR3 consists of 15 residues. Germline V gene lookup returns CDR1 MGHDK and CDR2 SYGVNS. CDR3 DNA: TGTGCCAGCAGCCCAGACGTCCGCCTCTACAATGAGCAGTTCTTC. Translating gives CASSPDVRLYNEQFF.

This clone came up once. This chain uses TRBV5-6 with TRBJ2-3, with 8 nucleotides matching TRBD1. With 0 bases clipped from V and 0 bases from J, the junction kept 3 bases outside the gene matches. This CDR3 region has 16 residues. Germline CDR1 reads SGHDT; CDR2 reads YYEEEE. CDR3 nucleotide sequence: TGTGCCAGCAGCTTGGTGACAGGGGTCAGCACAGATACGCAGTATTTT. Translated: CASSLVTGVSTDTQYF.

This rearrangement joins TRBV7-9 to TRBJ2-5; possible D gene TRBD2, 6 bases. The CDR3 extends over 16 amino acids. CDR1 and CDR2 from the germline V gene are SEHNR and FQNEAQ (reference sequence). Trimming removed 1 base at V and 5 bases at J, with 17 bases between. CDR3 in amino acids: CASSLEAGRRLETQYF. DNA of the CDR3: TGTGCCAGCAGCTTAGAGGCCGGGAGACGGTTGGAGACCCAGTACTTC.

The CDR3 region has the DNA TGTGCCAGCAGTAACAGCGTTAATGAAAAACTGTTTTTT. It encodes CASSNSVNEKLFF. The rearrangement links TRBV28 to TRBJ1-4; D gene unclear. This CDR3 region has 13 residues. The V end lost 5 bases, the J end lost 4 bases, and 8 bases lay between the germline ends. Germline values: CDR1 MDHEN, CDR2 SYDVKM.

This clone has only one observation. V gene TRBV4-1 combines with J gene TRBJ2-2; D is perhaps TRBD1 (7 bases). Germline V CDR1 and CDR2: MGHRA, YSYEKL. The length of the CDR3 is 15 residues. Trimming pared 3 bases from V and 8 bases from J, leaving 16 bases between. The CDR3 coding sequence is TGCGCCAGCAGCCAGGTTGTACAGGGGAGGGGGGAGCTGTTTTTT. Its translation: CASSQVVQGRGELFF.

This clone was picked up one time. This chain links TRBV28 with TRBJ1-4, with 7 positions matching TRBD1. Germline trimming cut 6 bases from V and 8 bases from J; bases unmatched to any gene: 9. The CDR3 consists of 14 residues. CDR1 MDHEN and CDR2 SYDVKM come from the germline V gene. CDR3 protein: CASRPTGQMEKLFF. In DNA form, the CDR3 reads TGTGCCAGCAGGCCGACAGGGCAGATGGAAAAACTGTTTTTT.

Of note for this clone: The sample has other DNA sequences that encode this CDR3 too. V usage is TRBV5-1 and J usage is TRBJ2-7; D is possibly TRBD1 (6 bases). Germline V gene lookup returns CDR1 SGHRS and CDR2 YFSETQ. Deletions cut 4 bases from V and 3 bases from J, with 17 bases between. The CDR3 runs to 15 residues. The CDR3 loop is CASSPRVGRGYEQYF. For the CDR3, the DNA is TGCGCCAGCAGCCCTCGAGTGGGCAGGGGCTACGAGCAGTACTTC.

V usage is TRBV4-3 and J usage is TRBJ1-6; possible D gene TRBD1, 5 bases. This CDR3 contains 17 residues. V was pared by 1 base and J by 8 bases, with 18 bases between. CDR1 is LGHNA and CDR2 is YSLEER in the germline V gene. CDR3 region: CASSQAFSGGGDSPLHF. The CDR3 DNA reads TGCGCCAGCAGCCAAGCGTTTTCCGGGGGGGGAGATTCACCCCTCCACTTT.

A single count supports this clone. The V gene is TRBV27, the J gene TRBJ2-7, with D maybe TRBD2 (5 bases). Germline CDR1 is MNHEY and CDR2 is SMNVEV (reference sequence). Trimming removed 6 bases from V and 0 bases from J, with 15 bases in between. The CDR3 consists of 15 residues. CDR3 sequence: CASSRETTSSYEQYF. DNA for the CDR3: TGTGCCAGCAGCCGGGAAACTACAAGCTCCTACGAGCAGTACTTC.

This clone has just one count. The chain is built from TRBV6-6 and TRBJ1-5; no clear D gene. This CDR3 region has 12 residues. Germline lookup yields CDR1 MNHNY and CDR2 SVGAGI (reference sequence). V lost 4 bases to trimming and J lost 4 bases, with 5 bases between them. For the CDR3, the DNA is TGTGCCAGCAGTTCACCAAATCAGCCCCAGCATTTT. It specifies CASSSPNQPQHF.

This chain links TRBV6-1 with TRBJ2-1; 11 bases agree with TRBD2. Germline V gene lookup returns CDR1 MNHNS and CDR2 SASEGT. Unmatched junction bases numbered 4, after V lost 6 bases and J lost 3 bases. The CDR3 is 15 amino acids. The DNA of the CDR3 is TGTGCCAGCAGGGCTACTAGCGGGAGCTACAATGAGCAGTTCTTC. Translating gives CASRATSGSYNEQFF.

The rearrangement links TRBV9 to TRBJ1-1; D ambiguous. Trimming pared 4 bases from V and 1 base from J, leaving 8 bases between. Germline CDR1 SGDLS, CDR2 YYNGEE. This CDR3 spans 13 amino acids. CDR3 DNA: TGTGCCAGCAGCCAATCAGCGAACACTGAAGCTTTCTTT. It translates to CASSQSANTEAFF. The full variable domain, in which reference TRBV9 and TRBJ1-1 provide the parts outside the CDR3, is DSGVTQTPKHLITATGQRVTLRCSPRSGDLSVYWYQQSLDQGLQFLIQYYNGEERAKGNILERFSAQQFPDLHSELNLSSLELGDSALYFCASSQSANTEAFFGQGTRLTVV.

About this clone itself: One end of the junction varies from germline; a read error may be responsible. The chain employs TRBV7-7 and TRBJ2-5, with 7 bases fitting TRBD1. Germline loops: CDR1 SSHAT, CDR2 FNYEAQ (reference sequence). The CDR3 extends over 15 amino acids. The CDR3 DNA follows: TGTGCTAGCACCCCAAGACAGGGTGTTTGGGAGACCCAGTACTTC. Amino acids: CASTPRQGVWETQYF.

The gene calls are TRBV5-5 and TRBJ1-5; tentatively, D is TRBD1 (5 bases). There are 17 residues in the CDR3. V was trimmed by 2 bases and J by 6 bases, leaving 21 bases between them. The germline gives CDR1 SGHKS, CDR2 YYEKEE (reference sequence). CDR3 DNA: TGTGCCAGCAGCTTCCGTGAGGTGAGGGGTAGGAGTCAGCCCCAGCATTTT. It is translated as CASSFREVRGRSQPQHF.

The V and J genes are TRBV5-1 and TRBJ2-4; D is ambiguous. The V and J ends lost 5 bases and 3 bases respectively, with 12 bases between them. The CDR3 totals 14 residues. Germline CDR1 reads SGHRS; CDR2 reads YFSETQ. CDR3: CASRRLTGKNIQYF. CDR3 bases: TGCGCCAGCAGAAGGCTAACGGGCAAAAACATTCAGTACTTC.

For the CDR3, the DNA is TGTGCCAGCAGCCCTCAGAATCGAGAGACCCAGTACTTC. Translated, it gives CASSPQNRETQYF. The rearrangement links TRBV7-2 to TRBJ2-5; D unresolved. The CDR3 covers 13 residues. Germline V gene sequence: CDR1 SGHTA, CDR2 FQGNSA. Trimming cost V 5 bases and J 4 bases, with 11 bases left between them.

The rearrangement links TRBV9 to TRBJ2-7; no definite D call. Trimming stripped 0 bases from V and 6 bases from J, with 16 bases between. This CDR3 is built from 15 residues. In germline, CDR1 is SGDLS, CDR2 YYNGEE. The CDR3 sequence is CASSVAPQTLGEQYF. CDR3 bases: TGTGCCAGCAGCGTAGCTCCCCAGACCCTCGGCGAGCAGTACTTC.

The CDR3 sequence is CSVRLNWYEQYF. CDR3 nucleotides: TGCAGCGTAAGACTCAACTGGTACGAGCAGTACTTC. The V and J genes are TRBV29-1 and TRBJ2-7; no firm D call. CDR1 is SQVTM, CDR2 ANQGSEA, per germline. The V end lost 6 bases, the J end lost 4 bases, and 13 bases lay between the germline ends. The CDR3 spans 12 residues.